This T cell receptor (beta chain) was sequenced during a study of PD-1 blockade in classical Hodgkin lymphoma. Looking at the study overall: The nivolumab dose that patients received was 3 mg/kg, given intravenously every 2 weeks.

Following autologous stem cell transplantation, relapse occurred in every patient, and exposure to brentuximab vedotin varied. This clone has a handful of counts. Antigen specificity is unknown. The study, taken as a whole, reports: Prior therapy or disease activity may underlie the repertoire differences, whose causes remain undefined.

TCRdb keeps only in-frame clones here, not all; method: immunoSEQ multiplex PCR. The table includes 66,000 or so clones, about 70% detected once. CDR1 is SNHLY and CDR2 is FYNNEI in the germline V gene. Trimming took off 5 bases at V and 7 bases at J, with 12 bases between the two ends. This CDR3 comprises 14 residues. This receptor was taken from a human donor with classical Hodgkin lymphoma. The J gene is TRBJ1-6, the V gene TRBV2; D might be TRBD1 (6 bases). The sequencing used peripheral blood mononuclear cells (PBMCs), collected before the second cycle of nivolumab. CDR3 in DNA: TGTGCCAGCAGTTACGGGGGGCTGAATTCACCCCTCCACTTT. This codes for CASSYGGLNSPLHF.